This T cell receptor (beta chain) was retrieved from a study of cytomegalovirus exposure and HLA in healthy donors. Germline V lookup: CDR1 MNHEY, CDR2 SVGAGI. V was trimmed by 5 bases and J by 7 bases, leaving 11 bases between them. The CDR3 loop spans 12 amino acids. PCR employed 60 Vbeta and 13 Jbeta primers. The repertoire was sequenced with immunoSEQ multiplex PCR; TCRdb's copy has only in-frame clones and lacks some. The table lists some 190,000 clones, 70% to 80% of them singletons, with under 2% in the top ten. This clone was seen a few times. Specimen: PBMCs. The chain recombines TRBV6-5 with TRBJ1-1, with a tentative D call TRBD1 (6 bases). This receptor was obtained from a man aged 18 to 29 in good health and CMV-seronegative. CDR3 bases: TGTGCCAGCAGTGACCCGACAGGTGAAGCTTTCTTT. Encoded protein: CASSDPTGEAFF.